Many counts were recorded for the clone carrying this T cell receptor beta chain. One entry per CDR3 protein results from TCRdb running MiXCR on the PCR reads. The table includes about 12,000 distinct CDR3 sequences, around three fifths detected once. The sample belongs to a study of tumor-infiltrating lymphocytes in oesophageal squamous cell carcinoma. Germline V CDR1 and CDR2: MNHEY, SMNVEV (reference sequence). There are 17 residues in the CDR3. Trimming removed 7 bases from V and 4 bases from J; junction bases left unmatched: 18. This receptor was obtained from a female donor with esophageal squamous cell carcinoma. The sample consisted of esophageal tumor tissue. The chain joins TRBV27 to TRBJ1-1, with TRBD1 matching over 7 bases. CDR3 DNA sequence: TGTGCCAGCACCTCGGAAAGGGGGCAGGTCCATGGCACTGAAGCTTTCTTT. Translating it yields CASTSERGQVHGTEAFF.